This T cell receptor beta chain was captured by sequencing in a study of control samples from healthy donors and cancer patients. The CDR3 loop spans 14 amino acids. In germline, CDR1 is GTSNPN, CDR2 SVGIG (reference sequence). V dropped 0 bases and J dropped 2 bases, with 10 bases sitting between them. TCRdb keeps only in-frame clones here, not all; method: immunoSEQ multiplex PCR. This sample yields under 150,000 clones, of which around 88% are seen a single time; roughly 3.2% belongs to the top ten. V usage is TRBV30 and J usage is TRBJ2-5; perhaps TRBD2 as D (6 bases). The sequence was collected from a man aged 35 to 55 in good health. The specimen was blood. The CDR3 coding sequence is TGTGCCTGGAGTGTAGGTAGCGGACAAGAGACCCAGTACTTC. Its translation: CAWSVGSGQETQYF.